In its sample, the clone carrying this T cell receptor (beta chain) was seen once. Its antigen is unknown. The record originates from a study of T cell repertoires in cytomegalovirus infection. Study context: From public TCR beta signatures came an indication of both CMV infection and matching HLA type. The study, taken as a whole, reports: It was HLA-C-restricted CMV-specific TCR beta clonotypes that dominated the response ex vivo.

TCRdb processed the reads anew with MiXCR; each CDR3 protein has one entry. Among approximately 700,000 distinct CDR3 sequences, less than 40% were seen once, and the ten largest hold around 2.8%. The CDR3 totals 17 residues. V shed 7 bases, J shed 5 bases, and the junction held 13 bases outside the gene matches. From germline, CDR1 is SQVTM and CDR2 ANQGSEA. What was sequenced was PBMCs. This clonotype was obtained from a human donor in good health (CMV status not recorded). Some clones in this sample may be carry-over from other donors' samples. This chain joins TRBV29-1 and TRBJ2-1; 14 bases map to TRBD2. The CDR3 bases are TGCAGCGCTAGACTAGCGGGAGGGTTCCAAAAAAACAATGAGCAGTTCTTC. Translated: CSARLAGGFQKNNEQFF.